A single T cell receptor (beta chain) is shown here with its context. Trimming took 1 base from V and 7 from J, leaving 17 bases between them. This CDR3 region has 16 residues. Germline V gene sequence: CDR1 MGHRA, CDR2 YSYEKL. How the authors handled the data: Amplification of reference gene primers was used by the study to estimate nucleated cell counts. TCRdb's table, derived via immunoSEQ multiplex PCR, lists solely in-frame clones and lacks some. V and J calls and clone size are given by that table; D and trimming were obtained from the DNA. The sample has around 100,000 clones; approximately 90% are singletons. These data originate in a study of blood T cell repertoires in COVID-19. Across the whole study: The samples span acute and convalescent COVID-19 from the United States, Italy and Spain. The cDNA or gDNA used as material had been derived from T cells, B-cell-depleted T cells, or PBMCs.

The sequence derives from a woman aged 80 or over in a cohort sampled during active COVID-19. V is TRBV4-1 and J is TRBJ1-5, with D possibly being TRBD1 (6 bases). The sequenced sample was peripheral blood. The CDR3: CASSQAYDRIPQPQHF. The CDR3 DNA reads as TGCGCCAGCAGCCAAGCCTACGACAGGATCCCCCAGCCCCAGCATTTT.